This is a list of T cell receptor beta chains from one sample in a study of blood T cell repertoires in COVID-19. The data were produced by immunoSEQ multiplex PCR, yet TCRdb's version contains in-frame clones alone and is incomplete. The repertoire holds 110,000 or so clones, with roughly 79% as singletons. Sequencing was done on a sample of peripheral blood. These receptors were collected from an elderly man with acute or convalescent COVID-19. Both conserved end residues are part of each CDR3. The D gene is left open where the match is weak. A clone size is listed for some rows: how often the clone was seen (once, few, many), or a class if it is expanded.

len: 16; j_gene: TRBJ1-2; v_gene: TRBV6-5; d_gene: .; abundance: .; CDR3aa: CASSYWSGGSNYGYTF; CDR3nt: TGTGCCAGCAGTTACTGGTCCGGGGGTTCTAACTATGGCTACACCTTC
len: 16; j_gene: TRBJ2-7; v_gene: TRBV5-8; d_gene: .; abundance: few; CDR3aa: CASSSLRLVVPYEQYF; CDR3nt: TGTGCCAGCAGCTCTTTGAGACTAGTCGTTCCCTACGAGCAGTACTTC
len: 14; j_gene: TRBJ1-5; v_gene: TRBV28; d_gene: .; abundance: .; CDR3aa: CASSPTPGDQPQHF; CDR3nt: TGTGCCAGCAGTCCGACTCCGGGGGATCAGCCCCAGCATTTT
len: 20; j_gene: TRBJ2-1; v_gene: TRBV3-1/TRBV3-2; d_gene: TRBD2; abundance: .; CDR3aa: CASSQEEAGGSPQSYNEQFF; CDR3nt: TGTGCCAGCAGCCAAGAAGAGGCGGGAGGGAGTCCCCAATCCTACAATGAGCAGTTCTTC
len: 16; j_gene: TRBJ2-1; v_gene: TRBV4-3; d_gene: TRBD2; abundance: .; CDR3aa: CASSVTTSGSLGEQFF; CDR3nt: TGCGCCAGCAGCGTAACGACTAGCGGGAGCCTGGGTGAGCAGTTCTTC
len: 16; j_gene: TRBJ2-3; v_gene: TRBV5-1; d_gene: .; abundance: .; CDR3aa: CASSLPRGITGDTQYF; CDR3nt: TGCGCCAGCAGCTTGCCTCGGGGGATAACGGGAGATACGCAGTATTTT
len: 15; j_gene: TRBJ2-1; v_gene: TRBV28; d_gene: .; abundance: .; CDR3aa: CASSLLGSSYNEQFF; CDR3nt: TGTGCCAGCAGTTTATTAGGGAGCTCCTACAATGAGCAGTTCTTC
len: 16; j_gene: TRBJ2-7; v_gene: TRBV11-2; d_gene: TRBD1; abundance: .; CDR3aa: CASSLVGDRGSYEQYF; CDR3nt: TGTGCCAGCAGCTTGGTCGGGGACAGGGGTTCCTACGAGCAGTACTTC
len: 13; j_gene: TRBJ2-2; v_gene: TRBV12-3/TRBV12-4; d_gene: .; abundance: once; CDR3aa: CASTGPERGELFF; CDR3nt: TGTGCCAGCACTGGGCCTGAAAGGGGGGAGCTGTTTTTT
len: 14; j_gene: TRBJ2-3; v_gene: TRBV2; d_gene: .; abundance: once; CDR3aa: CASSDQRGTDTQYF; CDR3nt: TGTGCCAGCAGTGACCAGCGGGGCACAGATACGCAGTATTTT
len: 13; j_gene: TRBJ1-2; v_gene: TRBV20-1; d_gene: .; abundance: .; CDR3aa: CSASRGARDGYTF; CDR3nt: TGCAGTGCTAGTCGGGGGGCGCGTGATGGCTACACCTTC
len: 13; j_gene: TRBJ2-5; v_gene: TRBV27; d_gene: .; abundance: .; CDR3aa: CASNHRVGETQYF; CDR3nt: TGTGCCAGCAATCACAGGGTGGGGGAGACCCAGTACTTC
len: 17; j_gene: TRBJ2-5; v_gene: TRBV3-1/TRBV3-2; d_gene: .; abundance: .; CDR3aa: CASSRKLPGLGEETQYF; CDR3nt: TGTGCCAGCAGCCGAAAGCTTCCAGGGTTGGGCGAAGAGACCCAGTACTTC
len: 15; j_gene: TRBJ2-1; v_gene: TRBV2; d_gene: TRBD2; abundance: .; CDR3aa: CASSVLAGAGNEQFF; CDR3nt: TGTGCCAGCAGTGTTCTAGCGGGAGCTGGCAATGAGCAGTTCTTC
len: 14; j_gene: TRBJ1-1; v_gene: TRBV4-1; d_gene: .; abundance: .; CDR3aa: CASSQDYREPEAFF; CDR3nt: TGCGCCAGCAGCCAAGACTACAGGGAGCCTGAAGCTTTCTTT
len: 20; j_gene: TRBJ2-1; v_gene: TRBV5-1; d_gene: TRBD2; abundance: .; CDR3aa: CASSLNPGLAGGGSYNEQFF; CDR3nt: TGCGCCAGCAGCTTAAATCCGGGACTAGCGGGAGGAGGCTCCTACAATGAGCAGTTCTTC
len: 14; j_gene: TRBJ1-5; v_gene: TRBV9; d_gene: .; abundance: .; CDR3aa: CASSAGVSNQPQHF; CDR3nt: TGTGCCAGCAGCGCAGGGGTTAGCAATCAGCCCCAGCATTTT